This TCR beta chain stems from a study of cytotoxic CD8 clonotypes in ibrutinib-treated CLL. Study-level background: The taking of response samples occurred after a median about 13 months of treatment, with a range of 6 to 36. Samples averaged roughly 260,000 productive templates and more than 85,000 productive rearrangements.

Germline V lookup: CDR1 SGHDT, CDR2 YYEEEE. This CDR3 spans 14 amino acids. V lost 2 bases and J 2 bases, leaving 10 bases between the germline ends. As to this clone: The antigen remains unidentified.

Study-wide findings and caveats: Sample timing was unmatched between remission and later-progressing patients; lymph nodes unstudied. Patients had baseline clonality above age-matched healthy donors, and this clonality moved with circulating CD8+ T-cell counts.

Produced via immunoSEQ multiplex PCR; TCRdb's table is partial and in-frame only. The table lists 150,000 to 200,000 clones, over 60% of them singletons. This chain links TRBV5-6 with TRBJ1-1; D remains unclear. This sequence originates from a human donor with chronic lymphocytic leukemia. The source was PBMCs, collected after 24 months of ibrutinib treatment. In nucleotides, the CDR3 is TGTGCCAGCAGCTTCCAGTATATCAACACTGAAGCTTTCTTT. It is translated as CASSFQYINTEAFF.